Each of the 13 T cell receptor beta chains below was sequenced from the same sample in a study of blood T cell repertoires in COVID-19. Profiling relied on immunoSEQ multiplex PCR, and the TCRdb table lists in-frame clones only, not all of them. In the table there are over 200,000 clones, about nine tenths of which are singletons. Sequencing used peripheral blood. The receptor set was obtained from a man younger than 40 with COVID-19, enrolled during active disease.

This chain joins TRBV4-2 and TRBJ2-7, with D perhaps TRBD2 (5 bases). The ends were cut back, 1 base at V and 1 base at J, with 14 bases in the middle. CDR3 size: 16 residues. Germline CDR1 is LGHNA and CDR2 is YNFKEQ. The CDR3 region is CASSQVTRSRSYEQYF. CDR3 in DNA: TGTGCCAGCAGCCAAGTTACTAGAAGCCGATCCTACGAGCAGTACTTC.

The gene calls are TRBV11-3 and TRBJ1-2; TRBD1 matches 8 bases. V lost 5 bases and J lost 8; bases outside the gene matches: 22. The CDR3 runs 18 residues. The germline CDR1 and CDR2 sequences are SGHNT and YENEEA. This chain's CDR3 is CASSSTRDRLDLRIGYTF. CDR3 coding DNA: TGTGCCAGCAGCAGTACTCGGGACAGGTTAGACCTAAGGATCGGCTACACCTTC.

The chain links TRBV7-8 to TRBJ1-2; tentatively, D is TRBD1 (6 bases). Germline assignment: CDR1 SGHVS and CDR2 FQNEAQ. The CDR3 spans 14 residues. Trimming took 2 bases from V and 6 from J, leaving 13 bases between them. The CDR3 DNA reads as TGTGCCAGCAGCTTAATGACAGGCCCCGATGGCTACACCTTC. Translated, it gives CASSLMTGPDGYTF.

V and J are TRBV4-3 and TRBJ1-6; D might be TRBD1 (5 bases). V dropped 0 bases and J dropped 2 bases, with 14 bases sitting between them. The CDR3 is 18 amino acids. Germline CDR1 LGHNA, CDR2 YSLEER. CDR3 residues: CASSQDYAAGTYNSPLHF. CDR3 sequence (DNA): TGCGCCAGCAGCCAAGATTACGCGGCAGGGACCTATAATTCACCCCTCCACTTT.

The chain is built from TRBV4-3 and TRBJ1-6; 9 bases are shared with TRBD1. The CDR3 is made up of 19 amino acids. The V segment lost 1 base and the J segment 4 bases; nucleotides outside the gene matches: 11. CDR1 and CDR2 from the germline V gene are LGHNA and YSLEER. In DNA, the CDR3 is TGCGCCAGCAGCCAAGCCTCCCCCGGGACAGGGCTTTATAATTCACCCCTCCACTTT. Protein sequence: CASSQASPGTGLYNSPLHF.

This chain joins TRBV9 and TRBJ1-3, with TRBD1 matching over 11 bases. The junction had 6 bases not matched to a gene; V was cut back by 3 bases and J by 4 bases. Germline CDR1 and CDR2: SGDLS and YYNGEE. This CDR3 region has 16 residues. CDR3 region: CASSADRGRRGNTIYF. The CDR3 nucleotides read TGTGCCAGCAGCGCGGACAGGGGGCGAAGGGGAAACACCATATATTTT.

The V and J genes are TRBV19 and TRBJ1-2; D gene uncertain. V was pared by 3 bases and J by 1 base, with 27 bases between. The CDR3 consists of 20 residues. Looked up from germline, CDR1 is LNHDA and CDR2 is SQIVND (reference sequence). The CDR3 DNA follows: TGTGCCAGTAGTATCCCCGGTTTTTTCCGTCGCGCCTTGAATAACTATGGCTACACCTTC. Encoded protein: CASSIPGFFRRALNNYGYTF.

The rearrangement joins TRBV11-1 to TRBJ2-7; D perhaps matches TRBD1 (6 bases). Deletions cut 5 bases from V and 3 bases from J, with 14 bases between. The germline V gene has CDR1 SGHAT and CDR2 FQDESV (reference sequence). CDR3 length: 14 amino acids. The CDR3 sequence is CASSQGLGVYEQYF. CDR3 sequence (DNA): TGTGCCAGCAGCCAGGGGCTGGGAGTCTACGAGCAGTACTTC.

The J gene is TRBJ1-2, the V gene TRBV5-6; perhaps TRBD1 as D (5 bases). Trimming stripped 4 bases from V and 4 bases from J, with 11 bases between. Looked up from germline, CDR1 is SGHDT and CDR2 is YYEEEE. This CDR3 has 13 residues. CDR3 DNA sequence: TGTGCCAGCAGCGTGCAGGGCGGCTATGGCTACACCTTC. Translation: CASSVQGGYGYTF. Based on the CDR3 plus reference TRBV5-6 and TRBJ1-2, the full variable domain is DAGVTQSPTHLIKTRGQQVTLRCSPKSGHDTVSWYQQALGQGPQFIFQYYEEEERQRGNFPDRFSGHQFPNYSSELNVNALLLGDSALYLCASSVQGGYGYTFGSGTRLTVV.

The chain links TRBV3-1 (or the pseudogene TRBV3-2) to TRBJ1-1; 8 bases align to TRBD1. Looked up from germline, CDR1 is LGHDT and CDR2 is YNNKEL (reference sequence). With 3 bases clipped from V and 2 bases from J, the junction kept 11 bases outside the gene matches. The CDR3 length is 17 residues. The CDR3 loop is CASSHRDRTGRNTEAFF. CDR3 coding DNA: TGTGCCAGCAGCCATAGGGACAGGACGGGAAGAAACACTGAAGCTTTCTTT.

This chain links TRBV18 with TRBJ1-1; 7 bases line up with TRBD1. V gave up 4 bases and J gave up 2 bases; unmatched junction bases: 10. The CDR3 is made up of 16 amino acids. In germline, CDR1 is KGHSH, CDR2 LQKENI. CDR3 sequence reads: CASSLGQALLNTEAFF. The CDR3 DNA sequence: TGTGCCAGCTCACTTGGACAGGCCTTACTAAACACTGAAGCTTTCTTT.

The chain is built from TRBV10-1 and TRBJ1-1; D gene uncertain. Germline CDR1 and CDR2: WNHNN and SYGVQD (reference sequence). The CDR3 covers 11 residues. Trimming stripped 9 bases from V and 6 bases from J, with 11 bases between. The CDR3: CASISGSEAFF. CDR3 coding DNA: TGCGCCAGTATCTCAGGCTCTGAAGCTTTCTTT.

The CDR3 spells CASSRDRRLYSNQPQHF. DNA of the CDR3: TGTGCCAGCAGCCGGGACAGGAGACTTTATAGCAATCAGCCCCAGCATTTT. The V call is TRBV27, the J call TRBJ1-5; 8 bases align to TRBD1. V shed 6 bases, J shed 0 bases, and the junction held 10 bases outside the gene matches. The CDR3 loop spans 17 amino acids. Germline V gene lookup returns CDR1 MNHEY and CDR2 SMNVEV (reference sequence).